This is a list of T cell receptor beta chains from one sample in a study of blood T cell repertoires in COVID-19. Profiling relied on immunoSEQ multiplex PCR, and the TCRdb table lists in-frame clones only, not all of them. The profile shows approximately 85,000 clones, roughly 80% of them singletons. Sample: peripheral blood. The receptor set was obtained from an older woman with active or convalescent COVID-19. Each CDR3 is given with its conserved first and last residue. The D gene is left open where the match is weak. Only some rows state a clone size, as once, few, many or a class for expanded clones.

abundance,len,v_gene,d_gene,j_gene,CDR3nt,CDR3aa
.,12,TRBV28,.,TRBJ1-2,TGTGCCAGCAGTTTCTTACAGGGAGGCTACACCTTC,CASSFLQGGYTF
.,15,TRBV6-5,TRBD1,TRBJ2-7,TGTGCCAGCAGAAGATCGGGACAGGGGGGATACGAGCAGTACTTC,CASRRSGQGGYEQYF
once,14,TRBV28,TRBD1,TRBJ2-7,TGTGCCAGCAGTCGGCCGGACAGGGCGCACGAGCAGTACTTC,CASSRPDRAHEQYF
.,14,TRBV5-4,TRBD2,TRBJ2-1,TGTGCCAGCAGCTTCAGTGGGAGGGCCGATGAGCAGTTCTTC,CASSFSGRADEQFF
few,16,TRBV5-4,.,TRBJ1-1,TGTGCCAGCAGCCGAGAAGGATTAGCCCCGGACACTGAAGCTTTCTTT,CASSREGLAPDTEAFF
.,15,TRBV4-3,.,TRBJ1-5,TGCGCCAGCAGCCAAGAGGCAGGCACCAATCAGCCCCAGCATTTT,CASSQEAGTNQPQHF
.,15,TRBV4-2,.,TRBJ2-3,TGTGCCAGCAGCCAGGGGACGGGGGACACAGATACGCAGTATTTT,CASSQGTGDTDTQYF
.,13,TRBV5-1,TRBD2,TRBJ2-5,TGCGCCAGCAGCTCCCAGGCGGGGGGGACCCAGTACTTC,CASSSQAGGTQYF
.,15,TRBV29-1,TRBD1,TRBJ1-2,TGCAGCGTTTCCCACGCCGGGACAGATAACTATGGCTACACCTTC,CSVSHAGTDNYGYTF
few,16,TRBV4-2,TRBD1,TRBJ1-3,TGTGCCAGCAGCCAGGGACAGGAGCCCTCTGGAAACACCATATATTTT,CASSQGQEPSGNTIYF
.,14,TRBV7-2,.,TRBJ2-3,TGTGCCAGCACCGCCGGGTCTAGCACAGATACGCAGTATTTT,CASTAGSSTDTQYF
once,13,TRBV19,TRBD1,TRBJ1-2,TGTGCCAGTAGTTACCAGGGGGCTGCTGGCTACACCTTC,CASSYQGAAGYTF
.,15,TRBV9,TRBD1,TRBJ1-2,TGTGCCAGCAGCGTCGACAGGGGCGTATTCTATGGCTACACCTTC,CASSVDRGVFYGYTF
once,13,TRBV14,TRBD1,TRBJ1-6,TGTGCCAGCAGCCGCAATACAGGGGACCCCCTCCACTTT,CASSRNTGDPLHF
.,15,TRBV7-2,.,TRBJ1-3,TGTGCCAGCAGCTTAGGGCAGGGCTCTGGAAACACCATATATTTT,CASSLGQGSGNTIYF
once,15,TRBV5-1,.,TRBJ1-6,TGCGCCAGCAGCTTGACAGGGTCTGATAATTCACCCCTCCACTTT,CASSLTGSDNSPLHF
.,14,TRBV28,TRBD1,TRBJ1-3,TGTGCCAGCAGTCGAGGGGACAGGGGGAACACCATATATTTT,CASSRGDRGNTIYF
.,15,TRBV19,TRBD2,TRBJ2-3,TGTGCCAGTAGTATTAGCGGGATGAACACAGATACGCAGTATTTT,CASSISGMNTDTQYF
.,15,TRBV5-1,TRBD2,TRBJ2-5,TGCGCCAGCAGCACCAGCGGGGGGGCCGCAGAGACCCAGTACTTC,CASSTSGGAAETQYF
.,13,TRBV3-1/TRBV3-2,.,TRBJ1-2,TGTGCCAGCAGCCAACTCCCGTTTTATGGCTACACCTTC,CASSQLPFYGYTF
.,16,TRBV2,.,TRBJ2-3,TGTGCCAGCAGGTCCGCTGCGACTTCTAGCACAGATACGCAGTATTTT,CASRSAATSSTDTQYF
.,16,TRBV28,TRBD1,TRBJ1-2,TGTGCCAGCAGGGAGAGTCGAGGGGGCACCGGATATGGCTACACCTTC,CASRESRGGTGYGYTF
.,13,TRBV2,.,TRBJ2-7,TGTGCCAGCAGTGAATTTCGGGACTACGAGCAGTACTTC,CASSEFRDYEQYF
.,14,TRBV5-1,TRBD1,TRBJ2-7,TGCGCCAGCAGCCCGGGACAGGGGGGCTACGAGCAGTACTTC,CASSPGQGGYEQYF
.,12,TRBV10-1,.,TRBJ2-1,TGCGCCAGCAGTGAGTCAAGGGGAGAGCAGTTCTTC,CASSESRGEQFF
.,13,TRBV5-1,TRBD2,TRBJ2-3,TGCGCCAGCCGGGGGGGCCCCCCAGATACGCAGTATTTT,CASRGGPPDTQYF
.,14,TRBV5-4,.,TRBJ1-1,TGTGCCAGCAGCCCAACGACAGGGAACACTGAAGCTTTCTTT,CASSPTTGNTEAFF
.,15,TRBV6-5,TRBD1,TRBJ1-5,TGTGCCAGCAGGGTCGAGACAGGGGTTGGTCAGCCCCAGCATTTT,CASRVETGVGQPQHF
.,13,TRBV27,.,TRBJ1-1,TGTGCCAGCAGTCCCCTTTACGGCACTGAAGCTTTCTTT,CASSPLYGTEAFF
.,15,TRBV19,.,TRBJ1-1,TGTGCCAGTAGGAAAGCAAACACAGCTTACACTGAAGCTTTCTTT,CASRKANTAYTEAFF
.,14,TRBV12-5,.,TRBJ2-1,TGTGCTAGTGGCCGAACCGGGACCTACAATGAGCAGTTCTTC,CASGRTGTYNEQFF
.,13,TRBV2,.,TRBJ1-1,TGTGCCAGCAGTGGTGGAGGGAACACTGAAGCTTTCTTT,CASSGGGNTEAFF
.,14,TRBV18,TRBD1,TRBJ1-1,TGTGCCAGCTCACCCGGGACAGTGAACACTGAAGCTTTCTTT,CASSPGTVNTEAFF
.,15,TRBV28,.,TRBJ2-5,TGTGCCAGCACCAGAACAGGGAAGTCTCAAGAGACCCAGTACTTC,CASTRTGKSQETQYF
.,13,TRBV6-5,.,TRBJ2-7,TGTGCCAGCACCCCCAGGGTTCCCCGCGAGCAGTACTTC,CASTPRVPREQYF
.,15,TRBV3-1/TRBV3-2,TRBD2,TRBJ2-5,TGTGCCAGCAGCCAAGACAGCGGGGGGCGAGAGACCCAGTACTTC,CASSQDSGGRETQYF
.,16,TRBV11-2,TRBD1,TRBJ1-2,TGTGCCAGCAGCTTAGCCGGGACAGGGATTAACTATGGCTACACCTTC,CASSLAGTGINYGYTF
.,15,TRBV5-1,.,TRBJ1-1,TGCGCCAGCAGCTTGACGGCGGGGAGAGTTACTGAAGCTTTCTTT,CASSLTAGRVTEAFF
.,14,TRBV5-1,.,TRBJ2-2,TGCGCCAGCAGCTTGGCCCAGAACACCGGGGAGCTGTTTTTT,CASSLAQNTGELFF
.,16,TRBV24-1,.,TRBJ2-1,TGTGCCACCAGTGATCCGGAAGGGGGCTCCTACAATGAGCAGTTCTTC,CATSDPEGGSYNEQFF
.,18,TRBV19,.,TRBJ2-2,TGTGCCAGTAGTTCCATCGGGAGCTCGACTAGTGGTACCGGGGAGCTGTTTTTT,CASSSIGSSTSGTGELFF
.,13,TRBV5-6,.,TRBJ1-2,TGTGCCAGCAGCTTGGGACAGTCCTATGGCTACACCTTC,CASSLGQSYGYTF
.,15,TRBV27,.,TRBJ1-5,TGTGCCAGCAGCCCGGGACAAGTGACGGGGCAGCCCCAGCATTTT,CASSPGQVTGQPQHF
few,14,TRBV2,.,TRBJ2-1,TGTGCCAGCAGGGGCGGGGCCTCCTACAATGAGCAGTTCTTC,CASRGGASYNEQFF
.,15,TRBV7-2,TRBD2,TRBJ2-1,TGTGCCAGCAGCTTAGTAGCGGGGAGGAGGGATGAGCAGTTCTTC,CASSLVAGRRDEQFF
.,16,TRBV5-1,.,TRBJ1-6,TGCGCCAGCAGCTTGGCTCCAGGGAATGCTAATTCACCCCTCCACTTT,CASSLAPGNANSPLHF
.,16,TRBV10-1,TRBD2,TRBJ2-3,TGCGCCAGCAGCGAAGCCACTAGCGGGGGGGCAGATACGCAGTATTTT,CASSEATSGGADTQYF
.,15,TRBV2,TRBD2,TRBJ2-1,TGTGCCAGCAGTTTCAGCGGGGGGGTTATTTCTGAGCAGTTCTTC,CASSFSGGVISEQFF
.,18,TRBV5-3,.,TRBJ2-1,TGTGCCAGAAGTTACGCTTCCTCCCTAACGGGGACCTACAATGAGCAGTTCTTC,CARSYASSLTGTYNEQFF
.,13,TRBV5-1,.,TRBJ2-1,TGCGCCAGCAGCTTGGACAGCTACAATGAGCAGTTCTTC,CASSLDSYNEQFF
.,13,TRBV5-4,.,TRBJ2-2,TGTGCCAGCAGCTTGGTGCCGGCCGGGGAGCTGTTTTTT,CASSLVPAGELFF